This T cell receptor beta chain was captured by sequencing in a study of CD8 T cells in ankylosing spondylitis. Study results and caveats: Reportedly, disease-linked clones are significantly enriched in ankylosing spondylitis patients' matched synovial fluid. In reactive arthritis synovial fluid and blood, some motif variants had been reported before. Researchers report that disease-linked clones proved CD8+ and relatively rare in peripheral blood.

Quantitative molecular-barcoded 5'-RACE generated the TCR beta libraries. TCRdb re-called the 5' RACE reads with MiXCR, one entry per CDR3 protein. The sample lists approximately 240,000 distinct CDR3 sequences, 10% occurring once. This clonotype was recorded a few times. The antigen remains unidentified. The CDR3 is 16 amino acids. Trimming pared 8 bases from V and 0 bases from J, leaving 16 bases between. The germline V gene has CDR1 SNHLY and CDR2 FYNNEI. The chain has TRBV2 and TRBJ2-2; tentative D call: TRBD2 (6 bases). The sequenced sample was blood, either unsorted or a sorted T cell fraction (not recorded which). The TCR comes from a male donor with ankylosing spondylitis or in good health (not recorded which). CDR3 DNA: TGTGCCAGCGGACCCGCGGGGCCCTCGAACACCGGGGAGCTGTTTTTT. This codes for CASGPAGPSNTGELFF.